The entry below gives a single T cell receptor (beta chain) sequence along with its context. Its matching antigen is unknown. Germline V gene data show CDR1 as SGHTA and CDR2 as FQGTGA. The V and J ends lost 5 bases and 6 bases respectively, with 17 bases between them. The length of the CDR3 is 14 residues. The sample is drawn from a study of OX40 agonist ivuxolimab in advanced cancers. Study background: Three patients showed partial responses: one hepatocellular carcinoma and two cutaneous melanoma cases. Broader study findings: The mean number of expanded clones was higher in CD8+ T cells than in CD4+. The study did not work out the antigen specificity of the expanded peripheral T cells. The study observed clonal expansion of CD4+ and CD8+ blood T cells by week 6 at 0.1 to 3.0 mg/kg.

The method was immunoSEQ multiplex PCR; TCRdb's version includes in-frame clones alone and lacks a portion of them. There are about 100,000 clones in the sample; less than 95% occur only once, and roughly 1.5% lies in the top ten. The V call is TRBV7-3, the J call TRBJ2-7, with a tentative D call TRBD2 (6 bases). Specimen: CD4+ or CD8+ T cells sorted from blood, collected in a trial of the OX40 agonist ivuxolimab. The receptor was derived from an adult with an advanced solid tumor such as melanoma, head and neck, liver or kidney cancer. The CDR3 DNA reads TGTGCCAGCAGCCCACTCGGGGGAAGCGCCGAGCAGTACTTC. It translates to CASSPLGGSAEQYF.